Below, 14 T cell receptor beta chains from the same sample are listed, as sequenced in a study of blood T cell repertoires in COVID-19. Clones were sequenced by immunoSEQ multiplex PCR, and TCRdb holds only the in-frame ones, with some missing. The data show over 65,000 clones, about 80% seen once. Source material: peripheral blood. These receptors all come from a woman in her thirties or forties with active or convalescent COVID-19.

The chain joins TRBV7-2 to TRBJ2-5, with TRBD2 matching over 8 bases. The length of the CDR3 is 15 residues. Losses at the gene ends were 5 bases for V and 2 bases for J; bases not matched to a gene: 7. CDR1 SGHTA and CDR2 FQGNSA come from the germline V gene. The CDR3: CASSGRSGTQETQYF. The CDR3 DNA reads TGTGCCAGCAGCGGACGTAGCGGGACACAAGAGACCCAGTACTTC.

V and J are TRBV11-3 and TRBJ2-2; maybe TRBD2 (6 bases). The CDR3 runs to 15 residues. Germline V lookup: CDR1 SGHNT, CDR2 YENEEA. Trimming removed 5 bases from V and 7 bases from J, with 17 bases in between. DNA for the CDR3: TGTGCCAGCAGCCCAGCGGGTCGAGAAAACGGGGAGCTGTTTTTT. This codes for CASSPAGRENGELFF. The full variable domain, completed using reference TRBV11-3 and TRBJ2-2, is EAGVVQSPRYKIIEKKQPVAFWCNPISGHNTLYWYLQNLGQGPELLIRYENEEAVDDSQLPKDRFSAERLKGVDSTLKIQPAELGDSAVYLCASSPAGRENGELFFGEGSRLTVL.

The chain has TRBV3-1 (or the pseudogene TRBV3-2) and TRBJ1-1; TRBD1 might be the D (5 bases). In germline, CDR1 is LGHDT, CDR2 YNNKEL (reference sequence). V lost 1 base and J lost 1, with 7 bases in between. The CDR3 loop spans 14 amino acids. For the CDR3, the DNA is TGTGCCAGCAGCCAAGGGGGGGAGAACACTGAAGCTTTCTTT. It translates to CASSQGGENTEAFF.

The gene calls are TRBV5-5 and TRBJ2-2, with D possibly matching TRBD1 (6 bases). CDR3 length: 15 amino acids. Germline CDR1 reads SGHKS; CDR2 reads YYEKEE (reference sequence). V lost 4 bases and J lost 2, with 12 bases in between. The CDR3 DNA reads TGTGCCAGCAGCCTTATGGGACAAAACACCGGGGAGCTGTTTTTT. Translation: CASSLMGQNTGELFF.

V usage is TRBV28 and J usage is TRBJ1-2, with TRBD1 identical over 9 bases. V trimming: 4 bases; J trimming: 8 bases; junction bases outside the gene matches: 8. CDR3 length: 14 amino acids. The germline gives CDR1 MDHEN, CDR2 SYDVKM. As DNA, the CDR3 is TGTGCCAGCAGTTCTGGGACAGGGTCTACGGGCTACACCTTC. It is translated as CASSSGTGSTGYTF.

V usage is TRBV7-3 and J usage is TRBJ1-2; the D is unclear. The CDR3 covers 13 residues. Per germline, CDR1 SGHTA and CDR2 FQGTGA. V was trimmed by 0 bases and J by 4 bases, leaving 6 bases between them. CDR3 nucleotide sequence: TGTGCCAGCAGCTTAACGGCGGGCTATGGCTACACCTTC. Protein: CASSLTAGYGYTF.

This chain uses TRBV5-5 with TRBJ1-6; 8 bases map to TRBD1. The junction had 6 bases not matched to a gene; V was cut back by 0 bases and J by 4 bases. The CDR3 consists of 17 residues. Germline V gene sequence: CDR1 SGHKS, CDR2 YYEKEE (reference sequence). CDR3 region: CASSLGPGQAYNSPLHF. As DNA, the CDR3 is TGTGCCAGCAGCTTGGGTCCGGGACAGGCATATAATTCACCCCTCCACTTT.

The rearrangement joins TRBV5-1 to TRBJ2-6; maybe TRBD2 (5 bases). The CDR3 spans 16 residues. The V gene's germline CDR1 is SGHRS and CDR2 YFSETQ. The V gene lost 4 bases and the J gene lost 0 bases, with 11 bases spanning the gap. The CDR3 nucleotides read TGCGCCAGCAGCGACGGGATTAGCTCTGGGGCCAACGTCCTGACTTTC. As protein: CASSDGISSGANVLTF.

This chain uses TRBV24-1 with TRBJ2-2; 9 bases agree with TRBD2. Germline values: CDR1 KGHDR, CDR2 SFDVKD. The CDR3 totals 18 residues. V dropped 0 bases and J dropped 3; count of bases not matched to a gene: 7. The CDR3 here is CATSDLASGTWYTGELFF. The CDR3 coding sequence is TGTGCCACCAGTGATTTGGCTAGCGGGACGTGGTACACCGGGGAGCTGTTTTTT.

The rearrangement joins TRBV10-3 to TRBJ2-7; the D gene is possibly TRBD1 (5 bases). Germline V CDR1 and CDR2: ENHRY, SYGVKD. V lost 7 bases, J lost 3 bases, and 7 bases lay in between. The CDR3 spans 11 residues. CDR3 in amino acids: CAIKDIYEQYF. DNA for the CDR3: TGTGCCATCAAGGACATCTACGAGCAGTACTTC.

This clone was seen once. This chain uses TRBV30 with TRBJ1-2, with TRBD1 matching 8 bases. The CDR3 length is 14 residues. The junction had 7 bases not matched to a gene; V was cut back by 5 bases and J by 2 bases. The germline V gene has CDR1 GTSNPN and CDR2 SVGIG (reference sequence). The CDR3 loop reads CAWEGDRLNYGYTF. The DNA for the CDR3 is TGTGCCTGGGAAGGGGACAGGCTAAACTATGGCTACACCTTC.

The table lists this clone with many counts. This rearrangement joins TRBV6-2 or TRBV6-3 to TRBJ2-1, with 9 bases fitting TRBD2. Trimming at V came to 2 bases and at J to 5 bases, leaving 4 bases not matched to a gene. Germline lookup yields CDR1 MNHEY and CDR2 SVGEGT. The CDR3 has 15 amino acids. The DNA for the CDR3 is TGTGCCAGCAGTTACGCGGGGGGGATTAACAATGAGCAGTTCTTC. As protein: CASSYAGGINNEQFF.

This clone has a single count. The chain couples TRBV30 to TRBJ1-4; the D gene is possibly TRBD1 (6 bases). Trimming removed 8 bases at V and 8 bases at J, with 18 bases between. Germline V gene sequence: CDR1 GTSNPN, CDR2 SVGIG (reference sequence). This CDR3 region has 13 residues. CDR3 bases: TGTGCCGGACAACAGGGATGGGGGGAAAAACTGTTTTTT. Its translation: CAGQQGWGEKLFF.

V gene TRBV5-1 combines with J gene TRBJ2-1, with a tentative D call TRBD2 (6 bases). Looked up from germline, CDR1 is SGHRS and CDR2 is YFSETQ. CDR3 length: 16 residues. The ends were cut back, 5 bases at V and 7 bases at J, with 22 bases in the middle. CDR3 coding DNA: TGCGCCAGCAGTCCCCCCATCGGGGGATCCGGGAATGAGCAGTTCTTC. Encoded protein: CASSPPIGGSGNEQFF.